The 23 T cell receptor beta chains listed next were all sequenced from one sample in a study of Ad26.COV2.S vaccination and SARS-CoV-2 variants. Treatment: some 20 received Ad26.COV2.S at low or high dose, single or two shots; about 5 received placebo; per-sample allocation not given. It was on day 63 after the first vaccine or placebo injection that samples were taken. Libraries were prepared by immunoSEQ multiplex PCR; TCRdb keeps only in-frame clonotypes and omits some of them. The sample has about 320,000 clones, more than 70% seen once. The sequences come from peripheral blood, collected in a trial of Ad26.COV2.S vaccine versus placebo. These TCRs come from a person aged 18-65 years who received the Ad26.COV2.S COVID-19 vaccine or a placebo.

This clone has more than one count but fewer than ten. This chain links TRBV6-2 or TRBV6-3 with TRBJ1-1; D possibly corresponds to TRBD1 (5 bases). From germline, CDR1 is MNHEY and CDR2 SVGEGT. The CDR3 consists of 14 residues. The V and J ends lost 2 bases and 0 bases respectively, with 7 bases between them. CDR3 in amino acids: CASSYQGLNTEAFF. DNA of the CDR3: TGTGCCAGCAGTTACCAGGGTTTGAACACTGAAGCTTTCTTT.

This clone was recorded only once. The rearrangement links TRBV18 to TRBJ1-3; D is undetermined. The CDR3 extends over 13 amino acids. Germline lookup yields CDR1 KGHSH and CDR2 LQKENI. The V end was cut by 8 bases, the J end by 0 bases, with 8 bases between. The CDR3 sequence is CASAGGSGNTIYF. CDR3 nucleotide sequence: TGTGCCAGCGCGGGCGGCTCTGGAAACACCATATATTTT.

This clone came up a few times. J is TRBJ1-5 and V is TRBV18, with D tentatively TRBD1 (6 bases). This CDR3 has 14 residues. The germline V gene has CDR1 KGHSH and CDR2 LQKENI. V was cut by 2 bases and J by 4 bases, with 9 bases left in between. As DNA, the CDR3 is TGTGCCAGCTCACCATGGACAGAGAATCAGCCCCAGCATTTT. Its protein is CASSPWTENQPQHF.

The gene calls are TRBV4-3 and TRBJ2-7, with TRBD1 matching 8 bases. Trimming removed 3 bases from V and 1 base from J; junction bases left unmatched: 5. In germline, CDR1 is LGHNA, CDR2 YSLEER. The CDR3 is 15 residues long. The CDR3 sequence: CASSHRTGLSYEQYF. The CDR3 nucleotides are TGCGCCAGCAGCCACAGGACAGGGTTGTCCTACGAGCAGTACTTC.

In nucleotides, the CDR3 is TGCGCCAGCAGTGCTACCAGGGTGCATGGCTACACCTTC. Residues: CASSATRVHGYTF. The J gene is TRBJ1-2, the V gene TRBV10-1; TRBD1 is a possible D gene (5 bases). The CDR3 length is 13 residues. In germline, CDR1 is WNHNN, CDR2 SYGVQD (reference sequence). The V end was cut by 4 bases, the J end by 6 bases, with 12 bases between.

Only one count was recorded for this clone. V is TRBV4-1 and J is TRBJ1-1; 7 bases match TRBD1. The J segment lost 6 bases and the V segment lost 1 base, leaving 11 bases of the junction unmatched. CDR3 length equals 16 residues. CDR1 is MGHRA and CDR2 is YSYEKL in the germline V gene. CDR3 region: CASSQGQTGRGPEAFF. The CDR3 DNA is TGCGCCAGCAGCCAAGGTCAGACAGGAAGGGGGCCTGAAGCTTTCTTT.

In its sample, this clone was seen once. The chain's CDR3 is CASRGGGTYSNQPQHF. The DNA of the CDR3 is TGTGCCAGCAGGGGGGGCGGGACCTATAGCAATCAGCCCCAGCATTTT. This chain links TRBV2 with TRBJ1-5, with a tentative D call TRBD1 (6 bases). Germline V gene lookup returns CDR1 SNHLY and CDR2 FYNNEI. The V end was cut by 6 bases, the J end by 0 bases, with 15 bases between. CDR3 length: 16 residues. The variable domain in full, with the rest retrieved from reference TRBV2 and TRBJ1-5, is EPEVTQTPSHQVTQMGQEVILRCVPISNHLYFYWYRQILGQKVEFLVSFYNNEISEKSEIFDDQFSVERPDGSNFTLKIRSTKLEDSAMYFCASRGGGTYSNQPQHFGDGTRLSIL.

CDR3 DNA sequence: TGTGCCAGCAGCCCCGATATAGGGGGCCGCAACACTGAAGCTTTCTTT. Its translation: CASSPDIGGRNTEAFF. The chain uses TRBV9 and TRBJ1-1, with 7 bases matching TRBD1. Germline V gene data show CDR1 as SGDLS and CDR2 as YYNGEE. CDR3 length: 16 amino acids. After removal of 4 bases from V and 2 bases from J, the junction contained 11 bases not matched to a gene.

J is TRBJ1-2 and V is TRBV5-6; TRBD1 might be the D (5 bases). Germline CDR1 reads SGHDT; CDR2 reads YYEEEE. V lost 0 bases, J lost 6 bases, and 15 bases lay in between. CDR3 length equals 15 residues. The CDR3 reads CASSLDVWGWDGYTF. The CDR3 coding sequence is TGTGCCAGCAGCTTGGACGTCTGGGGGTGGGATGGCTACACCTTC. Based on the CDR3 plus reference TRBV5-6 and TRBJ1-2, the full variable domain is DAGVTQSPTHLIKTRGQQVTLRCSPKSGHDTVSWYQQALGQGPQFIFQYYEEEERQRGNFPDRFSGHQFPNYSSELNVNALLLGDSALYLCASSLDVWGWDGYTFGSGTRLTVV.

The chain joins TRBV5-1 to TRBJ2-7, with 11 positions matching TRBD1. After removal of 4 bases from V and 0 bases from J, the junction contained 6 bases not matched to a gene. This CDR3 has 16 residues. CDR1 is SGHRS, CDR2 YFSETQ, per germline. CDR3 bases: TGCGCCAGCAGCCCCAGGACAGGGGGCTACTCCTACGAGCAGTACTTC. It specifies CASSPRTGGYSYEQYF.

The chain carries TRBV19 and TRBJ1-1, with TRBD1 matching 7 bases. Germline trimming cut 2 bases from V and 7 bases from J; bases unmatched to any gene: 10. CDR1 and CDR2 (germline): LNHDA, SQIVND (reference sequence). This CDR3 has 15 amino acids. Written as DNA, the CDR3 is TGTGCCAGTAGTATAATTAAAGCGACAGGGAGTGAAGCTTTCTTT. This translates into CASSIIKATGSEAFF.

This clone turned up a few times. J is TRBJ1-1 and V is TRBV6-5, with D unresolved. Trimming removed 2 bases at V and 6 bases at J, with 10 bases between. The CDR3 totals 13 residues. Per the germline V gene, CDR1 is MNHEY and CDR2 is SVGAGI. The CDR3 region is CASSYTPGSEAFF. CDR3 DNA sequence: TGTGCCAGCAGTTACACTCCGGGTTCTGAAGCTTTCTTT.

V and J are TRBV9 and TRBJ1-5; unclear D gene. CDR3 size: 14 residues. V was trimmed by 3 bases and J by 0 bases, leaving 7 bases between them. Germline V lookup: CDR1 SGDLS, CDR2 YYNGEE. The CDR3 DNA reads as TGTGCCAGCAGCGCGACCTATAGCAATCAGCCCCAGCATTTT. Residues: CASSATYSNQPQHF.

In DNA, the CDR3 is TGTGCCAGCAGTGAAGTTGGGGGTGAGACCCAGTACTTC. Translating gives CASSEVGGETQYF. The chain joins TRBV2 to TRBJ2-5; the D gene could be TRBD1 or TRBD2 (5 bases each). This CDR3 has 13 amino acids. Looked up from germline, CDR1 is SNHLY and CDR2 is FYNNEI. Trimming removed 1 base from V and 5 bases from J, with 8 bases in between. Drawing the rest from reference TRBV2 and TRBJ2-5, the complete variable domain is EPEVTQTPSHQVTQMGQEVILRCVPISNHLYFYWYRQILGQKVEFLVSFYNNEISEKSEIFDDQFSVERPDGSNFTLKIRSTKLEDSAMYFCASSEVGGETQYFGPGTRLLVL.

For the CDR3, the DNA is TGTGCCAGCAGGCCGATGGGCCCGAATCAGCCCCAGCATTTT. Encoded protein: CASRPMGPNQPQHF. The V and J genes are TRBV6-5 and TRBJ1-5, with D uncertain. The germline V gene encodes CDR1 MNHEY and CDR2 SVGAGI. The CDR3 runs to 14 residues. The V gene lost 6 bases and the J gene lost 4 bases, with 13 bases spanning the gap.

The chain is built from TRBV19 and TRBJ2-1, with TRBD1 matching 9 bases. This CDR3 is built from 14 residues. Germline trimming cut 5 bases from V and 7 bases from J; bases unmatched to any gene: 6. Germline CDR1 is LNHDA and CDR2 is SQIVND (reference sequence). Written as DNA, the CDR3 is TGTGCCAGTAGTCCTGGACAGGGGTTGAATGAGCAGTTCTTC. Encoded protein: CASSPGQGLNEQFF.

This clone appeared a single time. This chain uses TRBV10-3 with TRBJ2-1; no clear D gene. Germline-derived CDR1 and CDR2 are ENHRY and SYGVKD. V was pared by 2 bases and J by 10 bases, with 18 bases between. This CDR3 contains 15 residues. The CDR3 DNA reads as TGTGCCATCAGTGAGAACTCGAACCTAGGTAGGGAGCAGTTCTTC. As protein: CAISENSNLGREQFF.

The chain uses TRBV9 and TRBJ2-7; 8 bases agree with TRBD1. The CDR3 consists of 14 residues. V was pared by 4 bases and J by 4 bases, with 7 bases of the junction left unmatched. Germline loops: CDR1 SGDLS, CDR2 YYNGEE. The CDR3 region is CASSSGTGGYEQYF. In nucleotides, the CDR3 is TGTGCCAGCAGCTCCGGGACAGGTGGATACGAGCAGTACTTC.

V is TRBV6-5 and J is TRBJ1-1; maybe TRBD1 (6 bases). The germline gives CDR1 MNHEY, CDR2 SVGAGI. The CDR3 is 13 amino acids. Trimming cost V 10 bases and J 4 bases, with 16 bases left between them. The CDR3 DNA reads as TGTGCCATCTTACAGGGTCGAGCCACTGAAGCTTTCTTT. This gives the protein CAILQGRATEAFF.

In the case of this clone: Other DNA sequences in this sample translate to the same CDR3. The chain combines TRBV7-2 with TRBJ2-5; tentatively, D is TRBD2 (6 bases). CDR3 length: 14 amino acids. The germline gives CDR1 SGHTA, CDR2 FQGNSA. The V end was cut by 1 base, the J end by 2 bases, with 8 bases between. The CDR3 DNA sequence: TGTGCCAGCAGCTTAGGCGGGGCTCAAGAGACCCAGTACTTC. Residues: CASSLGGAQETQYF.

This chain uses TRBV5-1 with TRBJ1-1; no firm D call. The V gene lost 4 bases and the J gene lost 3 bases, with 10 bases spanning the gap. Per germline, CDR1 SGHRS and CDR2 YFSETQ. The CDR3 totals 13 residues. CDR3 DNA sequence: TGCGCCAGCAGCCCCAATGGGGACACTGAAGCTTTCTTT. It translates to CASSPNGDTEAFF.

V and J are TRBV6-6 and TRBJ1-2, with TRBD1 matching over 7 bases. The germline V gene encodes CDR1 MNHNY and CDR2 SVGAGI (reference sequence). Trimming took 5 bases from V and 5 from J; bases not matched to a gene: 5. The length of the CDR3 is 13 residues. The CDR3 sequence is CASSLTGIYGYTF. CDR3 nucleotide sequence: TGTGCCAGCAGTCTGACAGGGATTTATGGCTACACCTTC.

As for this clone: Other DNA sequences in the sample encode the same CDR3. The genes are TRBV7-2 and TRBJ1-1; D is uncertain. Deletions cut 1 base from V and 8 bases from J, with 5 bases between. The germline gives CDR1 SGHTA, CDR2 FQGNSA. This CDR3 has 11 amino acids. CDR3 region: CASSLGVEAFF. Written as DNA, the CDR3 is TGTGCCAGCAGCTTAGGGGTCGAAGCTTTCTTT.